This TCR beta chain was retrieved from a study of blood T cell repertoires in COVID-19 (dated by TCRdb to about 2020). About the full investigation: The collaborator samples originated in the United States, Italy and Spain and spanned the acute and convalescent phases of COVID-19. Samples came from the ongoing ImmuneRACE study (first 160 participants) plus 1,254 subjects from 6 global collaborators. HLA class I and class II types, where available, came from metadata supplied by the sample provider rather than from assay-based typing. The dataset comprised deeply sampled blood TCRbeta repertoires from subjects exposed to, actively infected with, or recovered from COVID-19. Nearly every sample came with metadata listing a de-identified subject ID, COVID-19 status, age in years and sex. The material from the prospective study consisted of cDNA or gDNA derived from T cells, B-cell-depleted T cells, or PBMCs. The repertoires were released in a freely available public database intended as a resource for research on the immune response to SARS-CoV-2.

From the germline V gene, CDR1 is SNHLY and CDR2 is FYNNEI. Spanning cysteine to phenylalanine, the CDR3 consists of 14 amino acids. The entry retains the CDR3 DNA only, 42 bases that are in frame from base 1. Trimming takes 7 bases from V and 5 bases from J, and the germline ends sit 18 bases apart. What the research found in general, with its limitations: Clinical and demographic metadata were provided uncurated, with the amount varying by source and participant.

One collaborating source in Seattle enrolled patients during active infection and followed them longitudinally through the course of disease. Each collaborating institution followed its own protocols to collect whole blood in K2EDTA tubes. For TCRbeta analysis, collaborators shipped samples in one of three forms: frozen whole blood, isolated PBMCs, or DNA extracted from either of those sample types. TCRbeta CDR3 regions were amplified from genomic DNA using the immunoSEQ Assay, a bias-controlled multiplex PCR. Under the source paper's analysis protocol: The number of nucleated cells in each sample was estimated from the amplification of reference gene primers within the assay. Sequence reads were collapsed and filtered to measure the absolute abundance of every unique TCRbeta CDR3 rearrangement. For each sample, productive Simpson clonality was calculated by taking the square root of Simpson's diversity index across productive rearrangements. In its TCRdb copy, this immuneACCESS table keeps in-frame sequences only and misses some clones. Where compared with another copy, unresolved V genes explain less than half of these, and the others have no known cause. D and trimming were read from the DNA, whereas the V and J calls and clone size are those reported in that table. Recorded for this sample are some 240,000 clones; 92% of them occurred a single time. Jointly, the top ten make up about 0.8% of the sample.

Regarding this clone: Its antigen specificity is not known. Base quality data are lacking; no much larger clone is found one base away.

The TCR was taken from a man aged 55 to 70 with COVID-19, enrolled during active disease. Recombination joined TRBV2 with TRBJ2-7; the D segment could be TRBD1, given 5 matching bases. Material for sequencing was peripheral blood. The nucleotides read TGTGCCAGCAAGGATGGGAACAGGATCCACGAGCAGTACTTC. This yields the protein CASKDGNRIHEQYF. Reference TRBV2 and TRBJ2-7 genes cover what lies past the CDR3, so the full variable domain is EPEVTQTPSHQVTQMGQEVILRCVPISNHLYFYWYRQILGQKVEFLVSFYNNEISEKSEIFDDQFSVERPDGSNFTLKIRSTKLEDSAMYFCASKDGNRIHEQYFGPGTRLTVT.